This T cell receptor beta chain was recorded in a study of blood T cell repertoires in COVID-19. Using immunoSEQ multiplex PCR, the repertoire was profiled, and TCRdb retains in-frame clones only, with some absent. The sample yields approximately 250,000 clones, approximately 86% seen once. Trimming cost V 3 bases and J 7 bases, with 13 bases left between them. The CDR3 covers 14 residues. Germline V CDR1 and CDR2: LNHDA, SQIVND (reference sequence). The sample was peripheral blood. V gene TRBV19 combines with J gene TRBJ1-5, with no clear D. The clonotype was recovered from a human donor in a cohort sampled during active COVID-19. The CDR3 here is CASSITVQEQPQHF. Written as DNA, the CDR3 is TGTGCCAGTAGTATCACCGTTCAGGAACAGCCCCAGCATTTT.